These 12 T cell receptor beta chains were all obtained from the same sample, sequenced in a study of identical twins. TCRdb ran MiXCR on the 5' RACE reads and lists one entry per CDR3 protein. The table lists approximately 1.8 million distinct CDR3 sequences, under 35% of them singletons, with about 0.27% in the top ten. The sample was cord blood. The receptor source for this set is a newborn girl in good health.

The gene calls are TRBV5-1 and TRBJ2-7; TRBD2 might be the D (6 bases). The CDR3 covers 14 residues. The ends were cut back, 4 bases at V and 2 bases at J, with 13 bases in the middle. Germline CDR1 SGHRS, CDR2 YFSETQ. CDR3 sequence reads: CASSVARGPYEQYF. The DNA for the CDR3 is TGCGCCAGCAGCGTAGCGCGGGGCCCCTACGAGCAGTACTTC. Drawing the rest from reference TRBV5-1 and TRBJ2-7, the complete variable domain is KAGVTQTPRYLIKTRGQQVTLSCSPISGHRSVSWYQQTPGQGLQFLFEYFSETQRNKGNFPGRFSGRQFSNSRSEMNVSTLELGDSALYLCASSVARGPYEQYFGPGTRLTVT.

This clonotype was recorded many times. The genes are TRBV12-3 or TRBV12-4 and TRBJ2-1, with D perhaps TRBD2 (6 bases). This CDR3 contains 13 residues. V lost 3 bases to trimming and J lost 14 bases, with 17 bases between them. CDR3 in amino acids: CASSFAPEEGKFF. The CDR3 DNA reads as TGTGCCAGCAGTTTTGCTCCGGAGGAGGGGAAGTTCTTC.

The CDR3: CASSQRTGADTQYF. The DNA for the CDR3 is TGCGCCAGCAGCCAACGGACAGGGGCAGATACGCAGTATTTT. This chain connects TRBV4-1 to TRBJ2-3, with 9 bases lining up with TRBD1. V lost 2 bases, J lost 4 bases, and 1 base stayed unmatched. Germline V gives CDR1 MGHRA, CDR2 YSYEKL. The CDR3 sequence is 14 residues long.

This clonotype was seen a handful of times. Here the CDR3 reads CASSLGTSVSEQFF. CDR3 DNA sequence: TGCGCCAGCAGCCTCGGGACTAGCGTTAGTGAGCAGTTCTTC. This rearrangement joins TRBV4-1 to TRBJ2-1, with 10 nucleotides matching TRBD2. This CDR3 is built from 14 residues. V lost 4 bases and J lost 9; bases outside the gene matches: 6. In germline, CDR1 is MGHRA, CDR2 YSYEKL.

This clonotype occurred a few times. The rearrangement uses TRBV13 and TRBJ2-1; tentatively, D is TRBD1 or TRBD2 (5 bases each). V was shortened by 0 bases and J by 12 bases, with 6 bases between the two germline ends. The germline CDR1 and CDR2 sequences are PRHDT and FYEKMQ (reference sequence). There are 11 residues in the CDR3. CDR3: CASSLGGTQFF. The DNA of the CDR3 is TGTGCCAGCAGCTTAGGCGGGACGCAGTTCTTC.

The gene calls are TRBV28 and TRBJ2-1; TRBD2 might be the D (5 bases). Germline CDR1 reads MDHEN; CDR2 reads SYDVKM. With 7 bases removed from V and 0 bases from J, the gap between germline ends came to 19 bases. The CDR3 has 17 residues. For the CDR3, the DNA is TGTGCCAGCACCGGAGGTGCCTCTCCCAGCTCCTACAATGAGCAGTTCTTC. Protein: CASTGGASPSSYNEQFF. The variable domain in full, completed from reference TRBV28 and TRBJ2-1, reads DVKVTQSSRYLVKRTGEKVFLECVQDMDHENMFWYRQDPGLGLRLIYFSYDVKMKEKGDIPEGYSVSREKKERFSLILESASTNQTSMYLCASTGGASPSSYNEQFFGPGTRLTVL.

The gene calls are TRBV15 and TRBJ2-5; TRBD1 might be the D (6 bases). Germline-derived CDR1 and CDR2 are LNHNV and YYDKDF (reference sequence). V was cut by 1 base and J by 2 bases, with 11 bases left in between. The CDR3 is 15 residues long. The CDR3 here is CATSRVWTDQETQYF. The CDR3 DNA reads TGTGCCACCAGCAGAGTCTGGACAGATCAAGAGACCCAGTACTTC.

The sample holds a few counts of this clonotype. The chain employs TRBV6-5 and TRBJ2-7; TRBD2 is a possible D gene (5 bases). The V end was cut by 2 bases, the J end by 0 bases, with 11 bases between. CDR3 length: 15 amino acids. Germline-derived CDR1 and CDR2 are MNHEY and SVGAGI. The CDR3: CASSYAGIGSYEQYF. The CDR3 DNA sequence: TGTGCCAGCAGTTACGCGGGTATCGGCTCCTACGAGCAGTACTTC.

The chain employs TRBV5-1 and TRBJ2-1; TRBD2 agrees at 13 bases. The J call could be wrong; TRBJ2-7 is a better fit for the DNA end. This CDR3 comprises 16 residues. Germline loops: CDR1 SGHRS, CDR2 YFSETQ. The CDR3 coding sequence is TGCGCCAGCAGCCCCTTGACTAGCGGGAGGTTGGATGAGCAGTACTTC. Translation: CASSPLTSGRLDEQYF.

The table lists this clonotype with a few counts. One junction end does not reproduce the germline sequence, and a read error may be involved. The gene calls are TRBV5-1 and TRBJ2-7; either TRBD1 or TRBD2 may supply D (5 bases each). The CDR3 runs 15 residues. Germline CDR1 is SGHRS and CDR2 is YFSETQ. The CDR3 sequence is CASTLEVGAQGEQYF. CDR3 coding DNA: TGCGCCAGCACCTTGGAGGTCGGGGCCCAGGGCGAGCAGTACTTC.

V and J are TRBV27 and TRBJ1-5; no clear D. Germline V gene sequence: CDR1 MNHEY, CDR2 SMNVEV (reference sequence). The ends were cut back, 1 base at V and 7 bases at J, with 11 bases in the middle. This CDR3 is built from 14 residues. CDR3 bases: TGTGCCAGCAGTTTATGGGCCGGATCACAGCCCCAGCATTTT. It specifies CASSLWAGSQPQHF.

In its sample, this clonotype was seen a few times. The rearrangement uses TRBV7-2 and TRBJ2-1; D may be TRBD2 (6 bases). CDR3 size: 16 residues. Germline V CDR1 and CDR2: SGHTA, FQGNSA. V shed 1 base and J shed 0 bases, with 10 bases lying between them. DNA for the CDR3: TGTGCCAGCAGCTTAGTGGGACTCAGCTCCTACAATGAGCAGTTCTTC. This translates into CASSLVGLSSYNEQFF.